Given below is one T cell receptor (beta chain) in context. Profiled with immunoSEQ multiplex PCR; TCRdb holds only in-frame clones, not every one. The sample carries some 250,000 clones, around 85% recorded once. The record originates from a study of blood T cell repertoires in COVID-19. Participant reports of clinical history set cohort assignment. Germline V gives CDR1 ENHRY, CDR2 SYGVKD. The CDR3 sequence is 15 residues long. The ends lost 4 bases at V and 2 bases at J; junction bases unmatched: 5. The TCR sequence derives from a woman between 50 and 59 years old who had recovered from COVID-19. The V call is TRBV10-3, the J call TRBJ1-5, with 7 bases that match TRBD1. Material: PBMCs or T cells enriched from blood (not recorded which). CDR3 nucleotides: TGTGCCATCAGTGGGGGGACAGCGGGCAATCAGCCCCAGCATTTT. Amino acids: CAISGGTAGNQPQHF.